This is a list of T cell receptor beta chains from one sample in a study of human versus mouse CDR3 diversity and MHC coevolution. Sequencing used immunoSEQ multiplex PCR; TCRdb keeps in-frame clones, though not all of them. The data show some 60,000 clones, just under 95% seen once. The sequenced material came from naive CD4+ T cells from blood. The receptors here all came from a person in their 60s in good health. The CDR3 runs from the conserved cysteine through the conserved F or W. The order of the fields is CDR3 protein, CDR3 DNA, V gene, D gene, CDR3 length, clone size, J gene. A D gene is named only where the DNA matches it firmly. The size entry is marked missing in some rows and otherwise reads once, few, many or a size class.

CDR3 protein: CASSPATGGGYEQYF
CDR3 DNA: TGCGCCAGCAGCCCCGCGACAGGGGGCGGGTACGAGCAGTACTTC
V gene: TRBV4-1
D gene: TRBD1
CDR3 length: 15
clone size: NA
J gene: TRBJ2-7

CDR3 protein: CASSLGGTGLGYEQYF
CDR3 DNA: TGTGCCAGCAGCTTAGGAGGCACCGGTCTGGGGTACGAGCAGTACTTC
V gene: TRBV7-3
D gene: NA
CDR3 length: 16
clone size: NA
J gene: TRBJ2-7

CDR3 protein: CASSIMFGQDNIQYF
CDR3 DNA: TGTGCCAGTAGTATAATGTTTGGACAGGACAACATTCAGTACTTC
V gene: TRBV19
D gene: TRBD1
CDR3 length: 15
clone size: NA
J gene: TRBJ2-4

CDR3 protein: CASSLAGPTDTQYF
CDR3 DNA: TGCGCCAGCAGCCTAGCGGGTCCCACAGATACGCAGTATTTT
V gene: TRBV10-1
D gene: TRBD2
CDR3 length: 14
clone size: NA
J gene: TRBJ2-3

CDR3 protein: CASSAGGADQPQHF
CDR3 DNA: TGTGCCAGCAGTGCAGGGGGCGCGGATCAGCCCCAGCATTTT
V gene: TRBV2
D gene: TRBD1
CDR3 length: 14
clone size: NA
J gene: TRBJ1-5

CDR3 protein: CASGLGQSQPQHF
CDR3 DNA: TGTGCTAGTGGCCTAGGACAGTCCCAGCCCCAGCATTTT
V gene: TRBV12-5
D gene: NA
CDR3 length: 13
clone size: NA
J gene: TRBJ1-5

CDR3 protein: CASSVVGTSGSADTQYF
CDR3 DNA: TGTGCCAGCAGCGTAGTCGGGACTAGCGGGAGCGCAGATACGCAGTATTTT
V gene: TRBV9
D gene: TRBD2
CDR3 length: 17
clone size: NA
J gene: TRBJ2-3

CDR3 protein: CASSLDLGTDTQYF
CDR3 DNA: TGCGCCAGCAGCTTGGACCTCGGGACAGATACGCAGTATTTT
V gene: TRBV5-1
D gene: NA
CDR3 length: 14
clone size: NA
J gene: TRBJ2-3

CDR3 protein: CASSVRGLEGANEQFF
CDR3 DNA: TGTGCCAGCAGCGTAAGGGGACTAGAGGGGGCCAATGAGCAGTTCTTC
V gene: TRBV9
D gene: NA
CDR3 length: 16
clone size: NA
J gene: TRBJ2-1

CDR3 protein: CASSPRTGFEKLFF
CDR3 DNA: TGTGCCAGCAGCCCCCGGACAGGGTTTGAAAAACTGTTTTTT
V gene: TRBV7-2
D gene: TRBD1
CDR3 length: 14
clone size: NA
J gene: TRBJ1-4

CDR3 protein: CASSAGLAGASTDTQYF
CDR3 DNA: TGCGCCAGCAGCGCGGGACTAGCGGGAGCCTCCACAGATACGCAGTATTTT
V gene: TRBV5-1
D gene: TRBD2
CDR3 length: 17
clone size: NA
J gene: TRBJ2-3

CDR3 protein: CASTLGTAKPYGYTF
CDR3 DNA: TGTGCCAGCACCCTCGGGACAGCCAAGCCCTATGGCTACACCTTC
V gene: TRBV2
D gene: TRBD1
CDR3 length: 15
clone size: once
J gene: TRBJ1-2

CDR3 protein: CASSLAGTGQETQYF
CDR3 DNA: TGTGCCAGCTCACTAGCCGGGACAGGCCAAGAGACCCAGTACTTC
V gene: TRBV18
D gene: TRBD1
CDR3 length: 15
clone size: NA
J gene: TRBJ2-5

CDR3 protein: CASSRGGGRYEQYF
CDR3 DNA: TGCGCCAGCAGCCGGGGGGGAGGGAGATACGAGCAGTACTTC
V gene: TRBV4-1
D gene: TRBD2
CDR3 length: 14
clone size: NA
J gene: TRBJ2-7

CDR3 protein: CASSPLGGGITDTQYF
CDR3 DNA: TGCGCCAGCAGCCCGCTGGGGGGAGGTATAACAGATACGCAGTATTTT
V gene: TRBV5-1
D gene: NA
CDR3 length: 16
clone size: once
J gene: TRBJ2-3

CDR3 protein: CASSQSGRADTDTQYF
CDR3 DNA: TGCGCCAGCAGCCAAAGCGGGAGGGCCGACACAGATACGCAGTATTTT
V gene: TRBV5-1
D gene: TRBD2
CDR3 length: 16
clone size: once
J gene: TRBJ2-3